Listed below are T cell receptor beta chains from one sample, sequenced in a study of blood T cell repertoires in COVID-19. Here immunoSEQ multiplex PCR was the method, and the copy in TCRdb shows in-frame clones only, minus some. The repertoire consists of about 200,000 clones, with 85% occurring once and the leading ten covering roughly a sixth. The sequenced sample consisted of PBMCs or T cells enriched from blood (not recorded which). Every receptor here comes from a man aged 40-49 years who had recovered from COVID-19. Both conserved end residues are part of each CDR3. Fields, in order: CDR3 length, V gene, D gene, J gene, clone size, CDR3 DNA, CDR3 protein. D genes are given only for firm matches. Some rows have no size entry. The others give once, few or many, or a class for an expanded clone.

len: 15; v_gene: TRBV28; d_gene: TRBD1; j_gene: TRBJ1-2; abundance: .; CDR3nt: TGTGCCAGCATCACTAGGGGACAGCATAACTATGGCTACACCTTC; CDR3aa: CASITRGQHNYGYTF
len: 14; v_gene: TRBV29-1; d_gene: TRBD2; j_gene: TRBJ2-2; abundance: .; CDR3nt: TGCAGCGGTTTCGGGGGGATGAACACCGGGGAGCTGTTTTTT; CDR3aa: CSGFGGMNTGELFF
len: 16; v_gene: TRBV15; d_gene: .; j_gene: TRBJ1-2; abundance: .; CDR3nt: TGTGCCACCAGCAGAGAGTTGGACACCGACGTCTATGGCTACACCTTC; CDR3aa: CATSRELDTDVYGYTF
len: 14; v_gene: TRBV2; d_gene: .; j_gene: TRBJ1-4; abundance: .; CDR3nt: TGTGCCAGCAGCAGGGGCCCCTTGGGGGAAAAACTGTTTTTT; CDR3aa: CASSRGPLGEKLFF
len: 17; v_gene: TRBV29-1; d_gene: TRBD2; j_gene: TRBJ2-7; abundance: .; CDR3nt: TGCAGCGTGGCTCGGGGTTCAGGTGGCTCTAGCGGGAGGGAGCAGTACTTC; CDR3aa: CSVARGSGGSSGREQYF
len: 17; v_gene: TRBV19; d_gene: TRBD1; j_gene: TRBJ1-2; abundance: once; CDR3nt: TGTGCCAGTAGTATAGTTGTCCAACCGGGACAGGGCTTCGGCTACACCTTC; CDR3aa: CASSIVVQPGQGFGYTF
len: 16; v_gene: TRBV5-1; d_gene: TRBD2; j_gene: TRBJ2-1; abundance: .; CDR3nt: TGCGCCAGCAGCTTGGGGGGACTACCATCCTACAATGAGCAGTTCTTC; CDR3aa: CASSLGGLPSYNEQFF
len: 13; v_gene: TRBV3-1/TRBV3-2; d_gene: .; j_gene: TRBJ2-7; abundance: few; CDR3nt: TGTGCCAGCAGCCAAAGGAGTTCCTACGAGCAGTACTTC; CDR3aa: CASSQRSSYEQYF
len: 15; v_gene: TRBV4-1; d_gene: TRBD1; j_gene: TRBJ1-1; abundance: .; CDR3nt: TGCGCCAGCAGCCGAGGACAGGATTTGAACACTGAAGCTTTCTTT; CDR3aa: CASSRGQDLNTEAFF
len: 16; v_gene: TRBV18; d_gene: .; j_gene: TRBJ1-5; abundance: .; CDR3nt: TGTGCCAGCTCACCATTTACGGGACTCAGGGATCAGCCCCAGCATTTT; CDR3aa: CASSPFTGLRDQPQHF
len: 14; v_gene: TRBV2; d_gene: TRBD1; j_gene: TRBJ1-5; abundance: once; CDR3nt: TGTGCCAGTACAGGGGGCAATAGCAATCAGCCCCAGCATTTT; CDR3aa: CASTGGNSNQPQHF
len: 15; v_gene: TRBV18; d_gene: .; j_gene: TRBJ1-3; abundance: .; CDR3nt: TGTGCCAGCTCACCACCGTGGAGAGAGGGAAACACCATATATTTT; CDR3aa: CASSPPWREGNTIYF
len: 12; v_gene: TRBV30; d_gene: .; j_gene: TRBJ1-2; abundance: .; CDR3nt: TGTGCCTGGAGTCGCAGACAGGTCTTCTACACCTTC; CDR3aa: CAWSRRQVFYTF
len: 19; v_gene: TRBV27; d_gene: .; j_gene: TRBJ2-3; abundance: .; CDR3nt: TGTGCCAGCAGTTTCGAACGGACTGGAGAGCGAGTGAGGACAGATACGCAGTATTTT; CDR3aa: CASSFERTGERVRTDTQYF
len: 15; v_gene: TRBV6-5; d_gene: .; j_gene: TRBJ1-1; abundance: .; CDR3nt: TGTGCCAGCAGTTACGCATTCGGGGGAAACACTGAAGCTTTCTTT; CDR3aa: CASSYAFGGNTEAFF
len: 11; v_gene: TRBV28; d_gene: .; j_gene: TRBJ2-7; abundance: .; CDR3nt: TGTGCCAGCAGTTACAGCTACGAGCAGTACTTC; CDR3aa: CASSYSYEQYF
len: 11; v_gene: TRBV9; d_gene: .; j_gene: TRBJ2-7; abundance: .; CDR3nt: TGTGCCAGCAGCGTAGGCAGGGAGCAGTACTTC; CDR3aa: CASSVGREQYF
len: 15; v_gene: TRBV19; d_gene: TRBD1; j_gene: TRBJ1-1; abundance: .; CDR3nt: TGTGCCAGTATCCCTCGTCTGAGGGGGCGCACTGAAGCTTTCTTT; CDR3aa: CASIPRLRGRTEAFF
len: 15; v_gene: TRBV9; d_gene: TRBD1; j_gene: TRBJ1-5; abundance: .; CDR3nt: TGTGCCAGCAGCGTAGGGGGACAGGGGGATCAGCCCCAGCATTTT; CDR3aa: CASSVGGQGDQPQHF
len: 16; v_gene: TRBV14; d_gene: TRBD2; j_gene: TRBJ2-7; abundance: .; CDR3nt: TGTGCCAGCAGCCAAGTAGCTAGCGGGAGGACCTACGAGCAGTACTTC; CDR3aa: CASSQVASGRTYEQYF
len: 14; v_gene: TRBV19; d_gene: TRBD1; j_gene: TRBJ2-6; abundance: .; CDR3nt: TGTGCCACCGACAGGGACTCTGGGGCCAACGTCCTGACTTTC; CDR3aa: CATDRDSGANVLTF
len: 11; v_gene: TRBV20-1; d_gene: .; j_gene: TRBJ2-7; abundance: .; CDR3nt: TGCAGTGCTAGACAGGGGTACGAGCAGTACTTC; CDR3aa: CSARQGYEQYF
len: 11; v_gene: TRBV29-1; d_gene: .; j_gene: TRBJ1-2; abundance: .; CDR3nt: TGCAGCGTTGGGCCGGAGGATGGCTACACCTTC; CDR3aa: CSVGPEDGYTF
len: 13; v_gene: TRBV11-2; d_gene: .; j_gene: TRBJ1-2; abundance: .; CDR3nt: TGTGCCAGCAGCTTAGAAGGGAGGGATGGCTACACCTTC; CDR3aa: CASSLEGRDGYTF
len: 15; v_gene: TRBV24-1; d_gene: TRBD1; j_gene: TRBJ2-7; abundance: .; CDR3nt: TGTGCCACCAGTGATCCTGGACAGGGGGCCAACGAGCAGTACTTC; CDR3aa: CATSDPGQGANEQYF
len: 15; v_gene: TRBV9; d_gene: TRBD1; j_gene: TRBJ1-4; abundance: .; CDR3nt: TGTGCCAGCAGCCTAGGACAGGGGACTAATGAAAAACTGTTTTTT; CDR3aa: CASSLGQGTNEKLFF
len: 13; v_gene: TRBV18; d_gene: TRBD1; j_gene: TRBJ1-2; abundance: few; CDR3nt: TGTGCCAGCTCACCAGGGACAGGTCGGGGCTACACCTTC; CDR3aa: CASSPGTGRGYTF
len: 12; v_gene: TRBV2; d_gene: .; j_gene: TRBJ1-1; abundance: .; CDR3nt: TGTGCCAGCAGTGAATCCATCACTGAAGCTTTCTTT; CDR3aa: CASSESITEAFF
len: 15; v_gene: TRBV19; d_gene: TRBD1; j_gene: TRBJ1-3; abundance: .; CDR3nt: TGTGCCAGTAGCCCGGACAGGCTTTCTGAAAACACCATATATTTT; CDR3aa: CASSPDRLSENTIYF
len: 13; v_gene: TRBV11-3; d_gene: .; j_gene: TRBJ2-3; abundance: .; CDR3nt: TGTGCCAGCAGCTTAGGACTCCGAGGTACGCAGTATTTT; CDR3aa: CASSLGLRGTQYF
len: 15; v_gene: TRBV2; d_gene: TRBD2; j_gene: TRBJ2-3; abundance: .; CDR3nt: TGTGCCAGCAAGGTCGGGCTAGCGGGAGTAGATACGCAGTATTTT; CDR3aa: CASKVGLAGVDTQYF
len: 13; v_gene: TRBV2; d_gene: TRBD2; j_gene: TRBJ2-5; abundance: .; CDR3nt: TGTGCCAGCAGTCTAACTAGCGGAGAGACCCAGTACTTC; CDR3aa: CASSLTSGETQYF
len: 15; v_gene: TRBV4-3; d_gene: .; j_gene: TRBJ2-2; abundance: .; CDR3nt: TGCGCCAGCAGCCAAGGGCAGGGAGGCACCGGGGAGCTGTTTTTT; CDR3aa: CASSQGQGGTGELFF
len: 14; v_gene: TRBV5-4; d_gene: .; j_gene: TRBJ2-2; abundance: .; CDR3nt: TGTGCCAGCAGCTTAGAGCAAAACACCGGGGAGCTGTTTTTT; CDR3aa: CASSLEQNTGELFF
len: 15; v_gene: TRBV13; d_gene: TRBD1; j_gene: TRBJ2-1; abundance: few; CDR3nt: TGTGCCAGCAGCTCGCCCGGGACAGGGACCCGTGAGCAGTTCTTC; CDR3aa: CASSSPGTGTREQFF
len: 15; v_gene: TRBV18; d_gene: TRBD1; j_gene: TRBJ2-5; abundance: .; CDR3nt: TGTGCCAGCTCACCGGTCCAGGGGGCTGTCGAGACCCAGTACTTC; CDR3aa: CASSPVQGAVETQYF
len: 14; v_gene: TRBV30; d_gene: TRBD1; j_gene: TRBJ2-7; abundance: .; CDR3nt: TGTGCCTGGAGGGCCGGGACAGGGGGTCACGAGCAGTACTTC; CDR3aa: CAWRAGTGGHEQYF
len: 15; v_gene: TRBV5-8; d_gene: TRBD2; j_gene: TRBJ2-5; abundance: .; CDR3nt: TGTGCCAGCAGCTGGACTAGTCCGTACTCGGAGACCCAGTACTTC; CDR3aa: CASSWTSPYSETQYF
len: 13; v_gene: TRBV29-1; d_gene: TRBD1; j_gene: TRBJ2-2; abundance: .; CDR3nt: TGCAGCGACGACAGGGGAGTTGTCGGGGAGCTGTTTTTT; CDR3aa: CSDDRGVVGELFF
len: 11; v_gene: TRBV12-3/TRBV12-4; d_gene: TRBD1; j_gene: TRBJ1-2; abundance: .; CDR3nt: TGTGCCAGCAGTTTGGGACAGCGCTACACCTTC; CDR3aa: CASSLGQRYTF
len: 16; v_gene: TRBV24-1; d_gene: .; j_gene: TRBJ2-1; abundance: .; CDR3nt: TGTGCCACCAGTGATGGGGCGGCAAGCTCCTACAATGAGCAGTTCTTC; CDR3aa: CATSDGAASSYNEQFF
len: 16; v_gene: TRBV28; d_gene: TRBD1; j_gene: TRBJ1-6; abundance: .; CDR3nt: TGTGCCAGCAGCATCGACAGGGCCTCCTATAATTCACCCCTCCACTTT; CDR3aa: CASSIDRASYNSPLHF
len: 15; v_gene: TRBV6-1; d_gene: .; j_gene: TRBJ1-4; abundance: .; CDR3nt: TGTGCCAGCAGTGAATTCGAGGGCTCGGGTGAAAAACTGTTTTTT; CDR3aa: CASSEFEGSGEKLFF
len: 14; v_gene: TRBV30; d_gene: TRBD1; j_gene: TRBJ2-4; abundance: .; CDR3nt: TGTGCCTGGGCATGGAGGGGACAGGGGGCCGAAGAATACTTC; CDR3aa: CAWAWRGQGAEEYF
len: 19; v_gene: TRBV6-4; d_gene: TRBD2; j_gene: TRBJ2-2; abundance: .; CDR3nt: TGTGCCAGCAGTGTGTACGGACTAGCGGGAGGGCAGTACACCGGGGAGCTGTTTTTT; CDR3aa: CASSVYGLAGGQYTGELFF
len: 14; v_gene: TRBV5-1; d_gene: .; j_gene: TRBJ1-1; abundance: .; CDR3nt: TGCGCCAGCAGCTTGGAGTTCGGGAACACTGAAGCTTTCTTT; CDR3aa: CASSLEFGNTEAFF
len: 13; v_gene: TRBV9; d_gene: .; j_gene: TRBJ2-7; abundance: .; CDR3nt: TGTGCCAGCAGCGGGGGTGGAGGCTACGAGCAGTACTTC; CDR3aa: CASSGGGGYEQYF
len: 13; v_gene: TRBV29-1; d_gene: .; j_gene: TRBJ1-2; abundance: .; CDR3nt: TGCAGCGTTGGGCAAGGGGGGGACTATGGCTACACCTTC; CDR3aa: CSVGQGGDYGYTF
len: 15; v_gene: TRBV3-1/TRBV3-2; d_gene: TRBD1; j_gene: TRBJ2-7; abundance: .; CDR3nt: TGTGCCAGCAGCAGCCCCGGGACAGGGACCTACGAGCAGTACTTC; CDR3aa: CASSSPGTGTYEQYF